This T cell receptor beta chain was captured by sequencing in a study of cytomegalovirus exposure and HLA in healthy donors. Per the germline V gene, CDR1 is SGHNT and CDR2 is YYREEE (reference sequence). Losses at the gene ends were 0 bases for V and 8 bases for J; bases not matched to a gene: 3. This CDR3 is built from 15 residues. This clone was recorded a few times. PCR employed 60 Vbeta and 13 Jbeta primers. Sequenced by immunoSEQ multiplex PCR; TCRdb stores in-frame clones only, minus some. The sample contains over 95,000 clones, around three quarters of which appear only once. The origin of this receptor is a middle-aged man in good health and CMV-seropositive. Sequencing input: PBMCs. This rearrangement joins TRBV5-4 to TRBJ1-6, with 9 bases lining up with TRBD1. The CDR3 region has the DNA TGTGCCAGCAGCTTGGCGGGACAGGGCGATTCACCCCTCCACTTT. Protein product: CASSLAGQGDSPLHF.